The rows below give T cell receptor beta chains drawn from one sample of a study of blood T cell repertoires in COVID-19. Repertoires were generated with immunoSEQ multiplex PCR, while TCRdb's copy carries only in-frame clones and drops some. The sample records some 110,000 clones, 90% being singletons. The sample taken for sequencing was peripheral blood. These receptors came from a human donor with active COVID-19. The donor label of this sample is uncertain. Each CDR3 is given with its conserved first and last residue.

J: TRBJ1-5
V: TRBV19
length: 13
CDR3: CASSTQANQPQHF

J: TRBJ2-1
V: TRBV19
length: 16
CDR3: CASSVLTSGAYNEQFF

J: TRBJ2-1
V: TRBV7-9
length: 17
CDR3: CASSLGIAGGKYNEQFF

J: TRBJ1-1
V: TRBV19
length: 15
CDR3: CASSRQPTGSTEAFF

J: TRBJ2-1
V: TRBV18
length: 12
CDR3: CASLRSAGEQFF

J: TRBJ1-4
V: TRBV7-2
length: 16
CDR3: CASSREGGATNEKLFF

J: TRBJ2-2
V: TRBV5-6
length: 15
CDR3: CASSTGGGNTGELFF

J: TRBJ1-6
V: TRBV5-4
length: 15
CDR3: CASSLRDRFNSPLHF

J: TRBJ1-2
V: TRBV6-5
length: 12
CDR3: CASSPGSYGYTF

J: TRBJ2-7
V: TRBV21-1
length: 13
CDR3: CASSPGQGRRQYF

J: TRBJ2-7
V: TRBV5-6
length: 15
CDR3: CASRGHRGLFYEQYF

J: TRBJ2-7
V: TRBV12-3/TRBV12-4
length: 13
CDR3: CASSLHSYYEQYF

J: TRBJ2-7
V: TRBV7-2
length: 13
CDR3: CASSLTGGYEQYF

J: TRBJ1-4
V: TRBV5-1
length: 13
CDR3: CASRDRPNEKLFF

J: TRBJ2-1
V: TRBV3-1/TRBV3-2
length: 17
CDR3: CASSRITGAGGYNEQFF

J: TRBJ2-7
V: TRBV7-2
length: 14
CDR3: CASSPRTGYGEQYF

J: TRBJ1-4
V: TRBV19
length: 14
CDR3: CASSIYTANEKLFF

J: TRBJ2-5
V: TRBV19
length: 17
CDR3: CASSIKSASGEKETQYF

J: TRBJ1-2
V: TRBV27
length: 13
CDR3: CASRPGGAGGYTF

J: TRBJ2-1
V: TRBV5-1
length: 15
CDR3: CASSLMSGGINEQFF

J: TRBJ1-5
V: TRBV27
length: 14
CDR3: CASSLSRGNQPQHF

J: TRBJ2-2
V: TRBV4-2
length: 17
CDR3: CASSHVTSGRGTGELFF

J: TRBJ1-1
V: TRBV6-1
length: 15
CDR3: CASSEDGKMNTEAFF

J: TRBJ1-5
V: TRBV27
length: 14
CDR3: CASSLYGGNQPQHF

J: TRBJ2-7
V: TRBV19
length: 14
CDR3: CASSPGQGIHEQYF

J: TRBJ2-7
V: TRBV5-1
length: 14
CDR3: CASSFRDRGGEQYF

J: TRBJ2-7
V: TRBV6-2/TRBV6-3
length: 15
CDR3: CASSYSQGTSYEQYF

J: TRBJ1-6
V: TRBV9
length: 14
CDR3: CASSPAGGHSPLHF

J: TRBJ1-1
V: TRBV27
length: 17
CDR3: CASSFRAGKGAWTEAFF

J: TRBJ1-1
V: TRBV28
length: 14
CDR3: CASSLDRLNTEAFF